Reported below is one T cell receptor (beta chain). What this receptor recognizes is not known. No much larger clone exists at a distance of one base, and base qualities are not known. This entry belongs to a study of OX40 agonist ivuxolimab in advanced cancers. In the study overall: The costimulatory receptor OX40 (CD134) was targeted by ivuxolimab, a fully human IgG2 agonistic monoclonal antibody. The paper reports the monotherapy dose-escalation portion (N of about 54 patients) of the phase I ivuxolimab trial. Peripheral TCRbeta sequencing was intended to test whether TCR sequence diversity was altered and clonal T-cell expansion was caused by ivuxolimab. In the dose-escalation cohort, approximately 82% of patients were male, and the mean age was roughly 60 years with a range of roughly 20 to 80. Among the roughly 52 dose-escalation patients, some 20 had hepatocellular carcinoma, about 15 melanoma, 9 renal cell carcinoma and 9 head and neck cancer. Prior anti-PD-1, anti-PD-L1 or anti-CTLA-4 therapy was permitted, and checkpoint inhibitors had been received by around 39% of dose-escalation patients. Three dose-escalation patients achieved partial responses, one with hepatocellular carcinoma and two with cutaneous melanoma. Intravenous ivuxolimab was administered to patients every 2 weeks at six dose levels: 0.01, 0.1, 0.3, 1.5, 3 and 10 mg/kg. Study-wide conclusions, independent of this receptor: The antigen specificity of the clonally expanded peripheral T cells was not determined. After ivuxolimab, expanded clones were on average more numerous among CD8+ T cells than among CD4+ T cells. Low levels of normalized T-cell clonal expansion were also seen in some patients who did not respond. In partial responders in the 0.1-3.0 mg/kg groups, normalized peripheral clonal expansion was found to be among the lowest, especially among CD8+ T cells. At doses from 0.1 to 3.0 mg/kg, clonal expansion was seen in both CD4+ and CD8+ blood T cells between baseline and week 6.

Its CDR3 holds 17 amino acids, cysteine through phenylalanine. Only the CDR3 region is kept as DNA, spanning 51 bases read in frame from base 1. The germline V end is reduced by 4 bases and the J end by 1 base; junction bases left unmatched: 12. For CDR1 and CDR2, the germline V gene lists SGHRS and YFSETQ. The trial excluded patients who had a history of autoimmune disease or who were on systemic immunosuppression. Peripheral blood for TCR sequencing was collected from all dose cohorts at baseline, on cycle 4 day 1, and on cycle 7 day 1. Samples were obtained from an open-label, multicenter, first-in-human phase I dose-escalation trial of ivuxolimab. Adults with locally advanced or metastatic melanoma, renal cell carcinoma, hepatocellular carcinoma or head and neck squamous cell carcinoma were enrolled in the trial. Before TCR sequencing, CD4+ T cells and CD8+ T cells from peripheral blood were sorted into separate populations.

Genomic DNA was extracted from sorted cells for sequencing of the TCRbeta CDR3 region. The immunoSEQ Assay was used for sequencing of TCRbeta CDR3 regions. This is the immuneACCESS table as TCRdb keeps it, with only in-frame sequences that have V and J called. A part of the clones is gone; compared with another copy, unresolved V genes explain less than half, and the rest is unexplained. The sample has some 94,000 clones on record, around 91% of them singletons. The top ten clones comprise 0.81% of the sample. Here the sequenced sample was CD4+ or CD8+ T cells sorted from blood, taken in a trial of the OX40 agonist ivuxolimab. The TCR originated in an adult with an advanced solid tumor such as melanoma, head and neck, liver or kidney cancer. The V and J genes are TRBV5-1 and TRBJ2-3; 7 bases in the middle match TRBD2. The nucleotide sequence is given as TGCGCCAGCAGCCCAGGATTGACGGGAGGACGCACAGATACGCAGTATTTT. The encoded protein is CASSPGLTGGRTDTQYF.